A selection of T cell receptor beta chains follows, all from one sample in a study of cytomegalovirus exposure and HLA in healthy donors. TCRdb keeps only in-frame clones here, not all; method: immunoSEQ multiplex PCR. The sample has 130,000 to 150,000 clones; around three quarters are singletons. The material sequenced was PBMCs. These receptors came from a woman aged 40 to 50 in good health and CMV-seropositive. CDR3s include the opening cysteine and the closing phenylalanine or tryptophan. D genes are given only for firm matches. Size values are once, few and many counts, or a class for expanded clones, and some rows have none.

j_call	d_call	clone_size	v_call	cdr3_aa	cdr3_nt
TRBJ2-7	.	.	TRBV28	CASSLRTATVSYEQYF	TGTGCCAGCAGCCTCAGGACAGCTACGGTCTCCTACGAGCAGTACTTC
TRBJ1-4	TRBD1	.	TRBV5-1	CASSTGQGGSEKLFF	TGCGCCAGCAGCACTGGACAGGGAGGGTCTGAAAAACTGTTTTTT
TRBJ1-5	.	.	TRBV6-1	CASSQAGTTNQPQHF	TGTGCCAGCAGTCAAGCCGGGACAACTAATCAGCCCCAGCATTTT
TRBJ2-2	TRBD1	.	TRBV5-1	CASGPGQGIPGELFF	TGCGCCAGCGGACCGGGACAGGGTATCCCCGGGGAGCTGTTTTTT
TRBJ1-1	.	few	TRBV29-1	CSVQGRLNTEAFF	TGCAGCGTTCAGGGCAGATTGAACACTGAAGCTTTCTTT
TRBJ1-1	TRBD1	.	TRBV4-1	CASSQDWDRNTEAFF	TGCGCCAGCAGCCAAGACTGGGACAGGAACACTGAAGCTTTCTTT
TRBJ2-1	TRBD2	.	TRBV7-2	CASSLGPGGLAGNEQFF	TGTGCCAGCAGCTTAGGGCCAGGGGGACTAGCGGGCAATGAGCAGTTCTTC
TRBJ1-2	.	.	TRBV6-5	CASSQTGYGYTF	TGTGCCAGCAGTCAGACAGGCTATGGCTACACCTTC
TRBJ2-7	.	.	TRBV7-9	CSSSLGHLTYEQYF	TGTTCCAGCAGCTTGGGGCATCTAACCTACGAGCAGTACTTC
TRBJ2-6	.	.	TRBV29-1	CSVEWRDPRLSGANVLTF	TGCAGCGTTGAATGGCGGGACCCGAGGCTCTCTGGGGCCAACGTCCTGACTTTC
TRBJ2-3	.	.	TRBV27	CASSLDKSTDTQYF	TGTGCCAGCAGTTTAGACAAGTCCACAGATACGCAGTATTTT
TRBJ1-1	TRBD1	.	TRBV5-1	CASSLFGQDTEAFF	TGCGCCAGCAGCTTGTTCGGACAGGACACTGAAGCTTTCTTT
TRBJ1-1	TRBD1	.	TRBV5-1	CASRDRALPNTEAFF	TGCGCCAGCAGGGACAGGGCGCTCCCGAACACTGAAGCTTTCTTT
TRBJ2-3	.	.	TRBV5-3	CARSFTFRGADTQYF	TGTGCCAGAAGCTTTACTTTCAGGGGAGCAGATACGCAGTATTTT
TRBJ1-2	TRBD1	.	TRBV2	CASSAGTANYGYTF	TGTGCCAGCAGTGCCGGGACAGCTAACTATGGCTACACCTTC
TRBJ2-3	TRBD1	.	TRBV30	CAWSTGQGTDTQYF	TGTGCCTGGAGCACAGGACAGGGCACAGATACGCAGTATTTT
TRBJ2-1	.	.	TRBV27	CASSLLRGGDEQFF	TGTGCCAGCAGTTTACTCAGGGGTGGCGATGAGCAGTTCTTC
TRBJ1-6	.	.	TRBV27	CASSLSSGVNSPLHF	TGTGCCAGCAGTTTATCGTCAGGGGTAAACTCACCCCTCCACTTT
TRBJ1-3	.	few	TRBV2	CASRTGYSGNTIYF	TGTGCCAGCAGGACGGGTTACTCTGGAAACACCATATATTTT
TRBJ1-2	TRBD1	.	TRBV19	CASRPGTGAGGYTF	TGTGCCAGTCGACCCGGGACAGGGGCAGGTGGCTACACCTTC
TRBJ1-1	.	.	TRBV28	CASSPGGGGRNVKAFF	TGTGCCAGCAGTCCGGGGGGGGGAGGGCGGAATGTGAAAGCTTTCTTT
TRBJ2-5	.	.	TRBV27	CASKPTLYQETQYF	TGTGCCAGCAAACCGACACTTTACCAAGAGACCCAGTACTTC
TRBJ2-5	.	once	TRBV5-1	CASTPTQVQETQYF	TGCGCCAGCACCCCAACACAGGTCCAAGAGACCCAGTACTTC
TRBJ2-5	.	.	TRBV5-1	CASSLEGGRETQYF	TGCGCCAGCAGCTTGGAGGGGGGGAGGGAGACCCAGTACTTC
TRBJ1-4	TRBD1	.	TRBV27	CASRSTGAGEKLFF	TGTGCCAGCAGATCGACAGGGGCGGGAGAAAAACTGTTTTTT
TRBJ2-2	TRBD2	.	TRBV14	CASSTLAGVNTGELFF	TGTGCCAGCAGCACCCTAGCGGGGGTTAACACCGGGGAGCTGTTTTTT
TRBJ1-1	.	.	TRBV10-3	CAISSGASNAFF	TGTGCCATCAGTTCTGGGGCCTCTAATGCTTTCTTT
TRBJ2-7	TRBD1	.	TRBV5-4	CASSPRGQGRDEQYF	TGTGCCAGCAGCCCTAGGGGACAGGGGAGGGACGAGCAGTACTTC
TRBJ2-3	.	.	TRBV5-4	CASSSSRGPPDTQYF	TGTGCCAGCAGCTCCTCTAGGGGCCCCCCGGATACGCAGTATTTT